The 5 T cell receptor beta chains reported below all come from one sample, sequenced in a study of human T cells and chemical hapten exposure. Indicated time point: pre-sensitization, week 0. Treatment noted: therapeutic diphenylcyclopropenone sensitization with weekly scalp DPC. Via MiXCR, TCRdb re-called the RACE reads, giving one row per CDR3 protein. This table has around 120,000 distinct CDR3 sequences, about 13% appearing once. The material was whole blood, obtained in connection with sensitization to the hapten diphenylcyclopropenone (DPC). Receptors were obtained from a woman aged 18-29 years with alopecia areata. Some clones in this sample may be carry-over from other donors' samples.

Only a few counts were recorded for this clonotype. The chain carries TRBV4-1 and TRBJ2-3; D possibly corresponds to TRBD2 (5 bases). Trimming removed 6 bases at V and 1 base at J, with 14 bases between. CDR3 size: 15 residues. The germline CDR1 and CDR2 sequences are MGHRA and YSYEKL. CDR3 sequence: CASSRRTVGTDTQYF. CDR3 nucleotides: TGCGCCAGCAGTCGGAGGACCGTGGGCACAGATACGCAGTATTTT.

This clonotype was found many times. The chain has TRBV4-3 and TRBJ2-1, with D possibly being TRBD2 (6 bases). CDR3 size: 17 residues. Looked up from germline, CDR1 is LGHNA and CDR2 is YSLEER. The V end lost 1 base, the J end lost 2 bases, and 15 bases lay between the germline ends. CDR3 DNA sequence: TGCGCCAGCAGCCAAGGCCTTAGCGGAACAACCTACAATGAGCAGTTCTTC. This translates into CASSQGLSGTTYNEQFF.

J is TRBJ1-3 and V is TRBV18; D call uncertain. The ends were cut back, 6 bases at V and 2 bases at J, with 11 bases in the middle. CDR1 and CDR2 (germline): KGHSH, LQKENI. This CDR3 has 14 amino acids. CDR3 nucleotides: TGTGCCAGCTCCAAGGAGGGTGCTGGAAACACCATATATTTT. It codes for CASSKEGAGNTIYF.

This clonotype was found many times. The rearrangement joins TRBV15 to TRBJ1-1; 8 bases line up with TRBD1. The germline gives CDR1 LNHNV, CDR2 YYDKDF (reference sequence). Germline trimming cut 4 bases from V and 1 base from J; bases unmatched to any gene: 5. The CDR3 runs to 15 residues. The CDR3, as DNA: TGTGCCACCAGCACAAGGACAGGGCGGAACACTGAAGCTTTCTTT. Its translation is CATSTRTGRNTEAFF.

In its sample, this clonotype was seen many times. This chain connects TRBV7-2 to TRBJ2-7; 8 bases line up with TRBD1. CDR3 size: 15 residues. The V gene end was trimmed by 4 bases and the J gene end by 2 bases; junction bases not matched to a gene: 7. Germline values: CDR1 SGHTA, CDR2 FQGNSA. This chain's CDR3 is CASSSARDRTYEQYF. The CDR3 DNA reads TGTGCCAGCAGCTCAGCTAGGGACAGGACCTACGAGCAGTACTTC.